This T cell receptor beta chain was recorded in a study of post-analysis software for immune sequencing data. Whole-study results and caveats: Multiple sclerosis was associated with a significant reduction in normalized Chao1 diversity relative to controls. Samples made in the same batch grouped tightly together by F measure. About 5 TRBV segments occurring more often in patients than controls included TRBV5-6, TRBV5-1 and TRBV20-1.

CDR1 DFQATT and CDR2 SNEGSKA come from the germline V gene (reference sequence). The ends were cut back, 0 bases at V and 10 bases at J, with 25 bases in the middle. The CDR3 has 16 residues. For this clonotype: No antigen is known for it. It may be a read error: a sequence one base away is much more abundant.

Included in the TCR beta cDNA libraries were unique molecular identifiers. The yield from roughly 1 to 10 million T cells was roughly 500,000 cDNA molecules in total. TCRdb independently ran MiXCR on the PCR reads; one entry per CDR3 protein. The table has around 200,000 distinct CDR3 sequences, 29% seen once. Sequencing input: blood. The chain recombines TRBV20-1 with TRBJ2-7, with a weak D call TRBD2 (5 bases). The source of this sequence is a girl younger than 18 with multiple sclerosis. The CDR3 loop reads CSARDVASPGGEIQYF. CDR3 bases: TGCAGTGCTAGAGACGTAGCGTCTCCCGGCGGAGAGATCCAGTACTTC.